The 15 T cell receptor beta chains listed next were all sequenced from one sample in a study of blood T cell repertoires in COVID-19. TCRdb keeps only in-frame clones here, not all; method: immunoSEQ multiplex PCR. The table has some 130,000 clones, around nine tenths seen once; the top ten hold over 9.5%. The sample consisted of peripheral blood. The origin of the receptors is an older woman with COVID-19, enrolled during active disease.

The count of this clone is one. V is TRBV5-5 and J is TRBJ2-5; D not resolved. The CDR3 spans 12 residues. V lost 2 bases and J lost 3, with 5 bases in between. Germline V lookup: CDR1 SGHKS, CDR2 YYEKEE (reference sequence). The CDR3 DNA sequence: TGTGCCAGCAGCTTCCTAGAAGAGACCCAGTACTTC. Protein: CASSFLEETQYF.

The CDR3 bases are TGTGCCAGCTCACTCCGGGACAGGGGAGGGAATCAGCCCCAGCATTTT. It specifies CASSLRDRGGNQPQHF. The V and J genes are TRBV18 and TRBJ1-5, with 10 nucleotides matching TRBD1. In germline, CDR1 is KGHSH, CDR2 LQKENI. This CDR3 contains 16 residues. V shed 4 bases, J shed 4 bases, and the junction held 7 bases outside the gene matches.

The V and J genes are TRBV11-2 and TRBJ2-3; TRBD2 matches at 9 bases. Per the germline V gene, CDR1 is SGHAT and CDR2 is FQNNGV. The CDR3 contains 14 residues. The V and J ends lost 1 base and 10 bases, in that order; junction bases with no gene match: 6. Here the CDR3 reads CASSLGVAGGAQYF. CDR3 nucleotide sequence: TGTGCCAGCAGCTTAGGGGTGGCGGGGGGGGCGCAGTATTTT.

The genes are TRBV2 and TRBJ1-2; 8 bases are a match to TRBD1. The V gene's germline CDR1 is SNHLY and CDR2 FYNNEI. The J segment lost 5 bases and the V segment lost 6 bases, leaving 5 bases of the junction unmatched. This CDR3 comprises 13 residues. CDR3 loop: CASSQGARYGYTF. The CDR3 coding sequence is TGTGCCAGCAGCCAGGGGGCGAGGTATGGCTACACCTTC.

The gene calls are TRBV5-1 and TRBJ1-1, with TRBD1 matching over 7 bases. Trimming removed 6 bases from V and 6 bases from J; junction bases left unmatched: 14. The CDR3 sequence is 15 residues long. Per germline, CDR1 SGHRS and CDR2 YFSETQ. The CDR3 region has the DNA TGCGCCAGCACCGTAATTCCGGGACAGAATGCTGAAGCTTTCTTT. Translation gives CASTVIPGQNAEAFF.

CDR3 in amino acids: CASSTFAEDTQYF. CDR3 DNA sequence: TGTGCCAGTAGTACCTTCGCGGAAGATACGCAGTATTTT. The chain is built from TRBV19 and TRBJ2-3; no reliable D call. The CDR3 has 13 residues. Germline V lookup: CDR1 LNHDA, CDR2 SQIVND (reference sequence). V was shortened by 4 bases and J by 5 bases, with 10 bases between the two germline ends.

The chain carries TRBV5-1 and TRBJ1-2; D ambiguous. The germline V and J ends were trimmed by 4 bases and 4 bases, with 20 bases remaining between them. The CDR3 spans 16 residues. CDR1 and CDR2 from the germline V gene are SGHRS and YFSETQ. CDR3 DNA sequence: TGCGCCAGCAGCAACCCGACCCGGGATCACGCCTATGGCTACACCTTC. Protein product: CASSNPTRDHAYGYTF.

The chain combines TRBV2 with TRBJ2-2; 8 bases map to TRBD1. The V and J ends lost 5 bases and 5 bases, in that order; junction bases with no gene match: 4. Germline CDR1 and CDR2: SNHLY and FYNNEI. The CDR3 has 14 residues. CDR3 DNA sequence: TGTGCCAGCAGTCCTACAGGGGGGACCGGGGAGCTGTTTTTT. It translates to CASSPTGGTGELFF.

The genes are TRBV2 and TRBJ1-2; D might be TRBD1 (5 bases). This CDR3 is 12 amino acids long. Trimming removed 4 bases at V and 8 bases at J, with 11 bases between. The germline V gene has CDR1 SNHLY and CDR2 FYNNEI. CDR3 amino acids: CASSGVQAGYTF. The DNA for the CDR3 is TGTGCCAGCAGTGGGGTACAGGCAGGCTACACCTTC.

The genes are TRBV7-9 and TRBJ2-5; the D gene is possibly TRBD1 (6 bases). The CDR3 contains 13 residues. CDR1 and CDR2 from the germline V gene are SEHNR and FQNEAQ (reference sequence). The V gene lost 3 bases and the J gene lost 3 bases, with 8 bases spanning the gap. The CDR3 reads CASSFPGEETQYF. The CDR3 nucleotides are TGTGCCAGCAGCTTCCCAGGGGAAGAGACCCAGTACTTC.

This clone was counted once. The V gene is TRBV20-1, the J gene TRBJ1-4; D remains unclear. CDR1 and CDR2 from the germline V gene are DFQATT and SNEGSKA (reference sequence). CDR3 length: 11 amino acids. Trimming left V 6 bases short and J 8 bases short, with 10 bases between. The CDR3 nucleotides read TGCAGTGCCATCCGGAGCGAAAAACTGTTTTTT. Translation gives CSAIRSEKLFF.

The CDR3 region has the DNA TGCGCCAGCAGCCCCCCGGGGGGTAATGAAAAACTGTTTTTT. Amino acid sequence: CASSPPGGNEKLFF. This rearrangement joins TRBV5-1 to TRBJ1-4; D is possibly TRBD1 (5 bases). V lost 4 bases and J 4 bases, leaving 11 bases between the germline ends. The CDR3 is 14 residues long. Looked up from germline, CDR1 is SGHRS and CDR2 is YFSETQ.

V usage is TRBV7-2 and J usage is TRBJ2-3; D not certain. V gave up 4 bases and J gave up 8 bases, with 19 bases separating them. This CDR3 has 15 residues. The germline V gene encodes CDR1 SGHTA and CDR2 FQGNSA. CDR3 loop: CASSSRTPQVATQYF. CDR3 DNA sequence: TGTGCCAGCAGCTCCAGAACCCCGCAGGTTGCTACGCAGTATTTT. The entire variable domain, with the rest obtained from reference TRBV7-2 and TRBJ2-3, is as follows: GAGVSQSPSNKVTEKGKDVELRCDPISGHTALYWYRQSLGQGLEFLIYFQGNSAPDKSGLPSDRFSAERTGGSVSTLTIQRTQQEDSAVYLCASSSRTPQVATQYFGPGTRLTVL.

In its sample, this clone was seen once. This chain joins TRBV28 and TRBJ1-1; possible D gene TRBD1, 6 bases. The germline gives CDR1 MDHEN, CDR2 SYDVKM. The V and J ends lost 5 bases and 11 bases respectively, with 15 bases between them. The CDR3 length is 12 residues. CDR3 coding DNA: TGTGCCAGCAGTGAACAGGGTGACATGGCTTTCTTT. It specifies CASSEQGDMAFF.

This clone has only a few counts. The rearrangement uses TRBV28 and TRBJ2-1; TRBD1 agrees at 11 bases. The CDR3 is made up of 21 amino acids. Unmatched junction bases numbered 19, after V lost 6 bases and J lost 0 bases. Germline CDR1 is MDHEN and CDR2 is SYDVKM. CDR3 sequence reads: CASRNRDRGLSSASSYNEQFF. Here the CDR3 DNA reads TGTGCCAGCAGAAACCGGGACAGGGGGTTGTCTAGCGCCAGCTCCTACAATGAGCAGTTCTTC.